The 18 T cell receptor beta chains below all came from one sample that was sequenced in a study of blood T cells in healthy people across ages. The authors ran a second PCR of 7 to 11 cycles using a sample-barcoded 5' primer and a J-beta primer mix. TCRdb reprocessed the 5' RACE reads via MiXCR and lists one record per CDR3 protein. The sample has roughly 1.4 million distinct CDR3 sequences, almost 60% seen once. The material sequenced was blood. The receptors stem from a man aged 18 to 29 in good health.

The J gene is TRBJ2-6, the V gene TRBV27; no clear D gene. Germline CDR1 and CDR2: MNHEY and SMNVEV (reference sequence). V lost 8 bases to trimming and J lost 3 bases, with 5 bases between them. This CDR3 is built from 12 residues. CDR3 in DNA: TGTGCCAGCGGGGTTGGGGCCAACGTCCTGACTTTC. It yields the protein CASGVGANVLTF.

J is TRBJ1-5 and V is TRBV28, with D perhaps TRBD1 (5 bases). The CDR3 has 14 residues. CDR1 and CDR2 from the germline V gene are MDHEN and SYDVKM. The ends were cut back, 6 bases at V and 6 bases at J, with 15 bases in the middle. This chain's CDR3 is CASSEGVRRQPQHF. The DNA of the CDR3 is TGTGCCAGCAGCGAAGGGGTGCGGCGTCAGCCCCAGCATTTT.

This chain uses TRBV10-3 with TRBJ2-7; 7 bases match TRBD1. The CDR3 sequence is 18 residues long. Germline CDR1 and CDR2: ENHRY and SYGVKD. V was pared by 2 bases and J by 3 bases, with 16 bases of the junction left unmatched. The CDR3 DNA is TGTGCCATCAGTGAGACTGAACGTCGGGACAGACGAAACTACGAGCAGTACTTC. It specifies CAISETERRDRRNYEQYF.

This chain joins TRBV4-1 and TRBJ1-5, with no clear D. Germline V gene data show CDR1 as MGHRA and CDR2 as YSYEKL. The CDR3 contains 14 residues. Deletions cut 0 bases from V and 5 bases from J, with 8 bases between. CDR3 sequence reads: CASSQETSYQPQHF. The CDR3 nucleotides read TGCGCCAGCAGCCAAGAAACCTCTTATCAGCCCCAGCATTTT.

The rearrangement uses TRBV4-3 and TRBJ2-7; 10 bases are shared with TRBD2. This CDR3 region has 15 residues. Trimming took 0 bases from V and 6 from J; bases not matched to a gene: 5. The germline V gene has CDR1 LGHNA and CDR2 YSLEER. The CDR3 nucleotides are TGCGCCAGCAGCCAAGATGGTAGCGGGGGGCCCGAGCAGTACTTC. Protein: CASSQDGSGGPEQYF.

The rearrangement links TRBV12-3 or TRBV12-4 to TRBJ2-3; D remains unclear. This CDR3 has 16 residues. Trimming removed 0 bases from V and 1 base from J, with 11 bases in between. DNA for the CDR3: TGTGCCAGCAGTTTAGCACTGGACCCACGCACAGATACGCAGTATTTT. It translates to CASSLALDPRTDTQYF.

This clonotype came up many times. The chain has TRBV4-3 and TRBJ2-6; the match to TRBD1 covers 9 bases. Germline loops: CDR1 LGHNA, CDR2 YSLEER. The CDR3 length is 17 residues. The J segment lost 0 bases and the V segment lost 5 bases, leaving 5 bases of the junction unmatched. CDR3 nucleotide sequence: TGCGCCAGCAGCTCCCGGACAGGGGACTCTGGGGCCAACGTCCTGACTTTC. Residues: CASSSRTGDSGANVLTF.

There are a few counts of this clonotype. The J gene is TRBJ2-7, the V gene TRBV20-1; no reliable D call. The ends were cut back, 0 bases at V and 0 bases at J, with 9 bases in the middle. Germline CDR1 DFQATT, CDR2 SNEGSKA (reference sequence). The CDR3 has 14 residues. CDR3 region: CSARDQMSSYEQYF. In nucleotides, the CDR3 is TGCAGTGCTAGAGACCAGATGAGCTCCTACGAGCAGTACTTC.

The chain recombines TRBV7-2 with TRBJ2-7, with 14 bases identical to TRBD2. V gave up 5 bases and J gave up 3 bases; unmatched junction bases: 6. Germline values: CDR1 SGHTA, CDR2 FQGNSA. The CDR3 totals 16 residues. CDR3 region: CASSLGTSGGVYEQYF. The DNA for the CDR3 is TGTGCCAGCAGCCTAGGGACTAGCGGGGGTGTCTACGAGCAGTACTTC.

J is TRBJ2-7 and V is TRBV20-1, with 11 bases that match TRBD2. The V gene's germline CDR1 is DFQATT and CDR2 SNEGSKA (reference sequence). The CDR3 has 19 residues. J was trimmed by 0 bases and V by 4 bases; bases with no gene match: 17. CDR3 amino acids: CSAIPGISGGEFSSYEQYF. In nucleotides, the CDR3 is TGCAGTGCTATTCCGGGGATTAGCGGGGGGGAATTTAGCTCCTACGAGCAGTACTTC.

V gene TRBV4-1 combines with J gene TRBJ2-3; D is undetermined. CDR3 size: 15 residues. Germline loops: CDR1 MGHRA, CDR2 YSYEKL. The germline V and J ends were trimmed by 0 bases and 3 bases, with 10 bases remaining between them. CDR3 loop: CASSQDPLETDTQYF. Here the CDR3 DNA reads TGCGCCAGCAGCCAAGATCCCCTTGAGACAGATACGCAGTATTTT.

This chain links TRBV28 with TRBJ2-7; weak D call: TRBD1 (5 bases). V lost 6 bases, J lost 2 bases, and 17 bases lay in between. CDR1 and CDR2 from the germline V gene are MDHEN and SYDVKM. This CDR3 spans 15 amino acids. CDR3 sequence: CASSPTGFLTYEQYF. For the CDR3, the DNA is TGTGCCAGCAGCCCTACAGGATTCCTCACCTACGAGCAGTACTTC.

The rearrangement uses TRBV28 and TRBJ1-2, with TRBD1 matching over 8 bases. Germline CDR1 MDHEN, CDR2 SYDVKM. The CDR3 covers 17 residues. Trimming took 4 bases from V and 8 from J; bases not matched to a gene: 18. CDR3 DNA: TGTGCCAGCAGTTCATCGACAGGGGAAGTGGTTCGTGTAGGCTACACCTTC. Translating it yields CASSSSTGEVVRVGYTF.

This clonotype was recorded a few times. This chain joins TRBV6-1 and TRBJ1-1; D is unclear. This CDR3 contains 13 residues. V shed 2 bases and J shed 1 base, with 5 bases lying between them. Germline V gene lookup returns CDR1 MNHNS and CDR2 SASEGT. The CDR3 region has the DNA TGTGCCAGCAGTGAATCCCAGAACACTGAAGCTTTCTTT. Protein sequence: CASSESQNTEAFF.

The chain recombines TRBV21-1 with TRBJ2-7; TRBD2, the table's D call, lacks a check against the DNA. TRBV21-1 is flagged as a pseudogene. This CDR3 region has 16 residues. DNA of the CDR3: TGTGCCAGCAGCAAACGGGCGGGAGACTGCTCCTACGAGCAGTACTTC. This codes for CASSKRAGDCSYEQYF.

This chain uses TRBV3-1 with TRBJ1-1, with 8 nucleotides matching TRBD1. CDR3 length: 18 amino acids. Looked up from germline, CDR1 is LGHDT and CDR2 is YNNKEL (reference sequence). The V segment lost 1 base and the J segment 0 bases; nucleotides outside the gene matches: 10. CDR3 residues: CASSQADGWTGLNTEAFF. CDR3 sequence (DNA): TGTGCCAGCAGCCAAGCGGATGGATGGACAGGGCTGAACACTGAAGCTTTCTTT. Full variable domain (missing parts from reference TRBV3-1 and TRBJ1-1): DTAVSQTPKYLVTQMGNDKSIKCEQNLGHDTMYWYKQDSKKFLKIMFSYNNKELIINETVPNRFSPKSPDKAHLNLHINSLELGDSAVYFCASSQADGWTGLNTEAFFGQGTRLTVV.

The chain couples TRBV9 to TRBJ1-6; D remains unclear. The CDR3 has 16 residues. The V end was cut by 0 bases, the J end by 2 bases, with 9 bases between. Germline V gene lookup returns CDR1 SGDLS and CDR2 YYNGEE. Here the CDR3 reads CASSVGSETYNSPLHF. CDR3 nucleotide sequence: TGTGCCAGCAGCGTAGGGTCCGAGACCTATAATTCACCCCTCCACTTT.

The V and J genes are TRBV18 and TRBJ2-5, with 7 bases that match TRBD2. The CDR3 totals 14 residues. Germline CDR1 is KGHSH and CDR2 is LQKENI. V shed 5 bases, J shed 2 bases, and the junction held 5 bases outside the gene matches. The CDR3 protein is CASSKRGPQETQYF. For the CDR3, the DNA is TGTGCCAGCTCAAAGCGGGGCCCTCAAGAGACCCAGTACTTC.